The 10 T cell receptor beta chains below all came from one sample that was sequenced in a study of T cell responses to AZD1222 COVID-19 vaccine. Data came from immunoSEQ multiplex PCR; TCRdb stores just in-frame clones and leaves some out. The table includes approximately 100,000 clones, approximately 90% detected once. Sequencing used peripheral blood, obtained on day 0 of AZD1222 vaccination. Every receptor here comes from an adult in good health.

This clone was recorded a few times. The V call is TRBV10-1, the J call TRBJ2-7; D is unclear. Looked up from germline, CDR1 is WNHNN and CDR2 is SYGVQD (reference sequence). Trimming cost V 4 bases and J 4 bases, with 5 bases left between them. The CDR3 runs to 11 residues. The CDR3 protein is CASSVGYEQYF. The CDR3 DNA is TGCGCCAGCAGTGTCGGGTACGAGCAGTACTTC.

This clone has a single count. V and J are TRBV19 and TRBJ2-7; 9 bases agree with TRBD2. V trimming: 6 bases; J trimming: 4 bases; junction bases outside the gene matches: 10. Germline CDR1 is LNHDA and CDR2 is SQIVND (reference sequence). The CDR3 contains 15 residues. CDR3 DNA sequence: TGTGCCAGTAGCCAAAAGCGGGAGGTGGTGTACGAGCAGTACTTC. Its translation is CASSQKREVVYEQYF.

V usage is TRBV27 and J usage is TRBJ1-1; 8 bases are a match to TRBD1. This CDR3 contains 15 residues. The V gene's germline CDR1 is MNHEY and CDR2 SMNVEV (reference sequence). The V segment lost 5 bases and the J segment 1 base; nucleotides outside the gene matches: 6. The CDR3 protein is CASSPKTGENTEAFF. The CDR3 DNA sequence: TGTGCCAGCAGTCCAAAGACAGGGGAGAACACTGAAGCTTTCTTT.

The CDR3 sequence is CASSFMRNTGELFF. DNA for the CDR3: TGTGCCAGCAGCTTCATGCGGAACACCGGGGAGCTGTTTTTT. The chain combines TRBV5-4 with TRBJ2-2; D is unclear. CDR3 size: 14 residues. Trimming shortened V by 2 bases and J by 1 base, and 6 bases separated the two germline ends. Germline-derived CDR1 and CDR2 are SGHNT and YYREEE (reference sequence).

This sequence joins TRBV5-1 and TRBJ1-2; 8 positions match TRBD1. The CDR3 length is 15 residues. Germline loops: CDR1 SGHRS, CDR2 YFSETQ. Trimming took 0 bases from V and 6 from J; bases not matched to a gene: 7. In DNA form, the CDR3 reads TGCGCCAGCAGCTTGGTGCCGACAGGGGCCAATGGCTACACCTTC. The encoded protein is CASSLVPTGANGYTF. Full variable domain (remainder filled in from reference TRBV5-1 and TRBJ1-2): KAGVTQTPRYLIKTRGQQVTLSCSPISGHRSVSWYQQTPGQGLQFLFEYFSETQRNKGNFPGRFSGRQFSNSRSEMNVSTLELGDSALYLCASSLVPTGANGYTFGSGTRLTVV.

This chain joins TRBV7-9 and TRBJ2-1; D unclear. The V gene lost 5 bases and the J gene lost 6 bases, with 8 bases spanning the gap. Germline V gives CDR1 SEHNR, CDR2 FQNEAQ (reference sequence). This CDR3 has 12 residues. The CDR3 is CASSAVSNEQFF. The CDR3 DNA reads TGTGCCAGCAGCGCAGTCAGCAATGAGCAGTTCTTC.

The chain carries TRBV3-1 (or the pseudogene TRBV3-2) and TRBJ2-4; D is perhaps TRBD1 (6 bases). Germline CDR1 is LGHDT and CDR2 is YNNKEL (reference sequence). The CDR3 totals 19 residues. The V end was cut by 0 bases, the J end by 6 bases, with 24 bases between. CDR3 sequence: CASSQENRASERTRNIQYF. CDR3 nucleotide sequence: TGTGCCAGCAGCCAAGAAAACAGGGCCTCGGAGAGGACCCGAAACATTCAGTACTTC.

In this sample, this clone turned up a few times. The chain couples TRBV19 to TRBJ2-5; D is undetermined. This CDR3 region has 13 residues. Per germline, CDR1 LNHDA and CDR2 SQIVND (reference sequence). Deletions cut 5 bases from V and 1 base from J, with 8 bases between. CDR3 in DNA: TGTGCCAGTAGTGACCGACCCCAAGAGACCCAGTACTTC. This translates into CASSDRPQETQYF.

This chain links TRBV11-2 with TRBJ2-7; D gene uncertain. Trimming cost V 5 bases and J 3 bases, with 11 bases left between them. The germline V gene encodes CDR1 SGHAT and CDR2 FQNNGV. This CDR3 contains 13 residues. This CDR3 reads CASSRAHFYEQYF. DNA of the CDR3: TGTGCCAGCAGCCGGGCCCACTTCTACGAGCAGTACTTC.

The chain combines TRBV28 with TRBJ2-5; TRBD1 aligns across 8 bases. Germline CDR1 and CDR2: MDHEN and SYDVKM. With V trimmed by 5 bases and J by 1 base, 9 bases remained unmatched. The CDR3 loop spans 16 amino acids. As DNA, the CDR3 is TGTGCCAGCAGTCCACGCCAGGGGGCAGGCCAAGAGACCCAGTACTTC. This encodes CASSPRQGAGQETQYF.